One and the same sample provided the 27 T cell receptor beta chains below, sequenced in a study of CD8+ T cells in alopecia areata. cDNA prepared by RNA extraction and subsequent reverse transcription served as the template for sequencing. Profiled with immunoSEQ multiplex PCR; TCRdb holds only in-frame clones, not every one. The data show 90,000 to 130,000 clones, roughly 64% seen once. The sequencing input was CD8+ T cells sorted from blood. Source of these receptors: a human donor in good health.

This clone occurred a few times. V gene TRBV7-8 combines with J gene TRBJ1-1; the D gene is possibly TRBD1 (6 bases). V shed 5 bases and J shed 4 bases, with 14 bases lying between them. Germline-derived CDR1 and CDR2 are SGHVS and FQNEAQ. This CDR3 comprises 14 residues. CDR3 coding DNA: TGTGCCAGCAGCCCTAGGGGGGTGGGCACTGAAGCTTTCTTT. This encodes CASSPRGVGTEAFF.

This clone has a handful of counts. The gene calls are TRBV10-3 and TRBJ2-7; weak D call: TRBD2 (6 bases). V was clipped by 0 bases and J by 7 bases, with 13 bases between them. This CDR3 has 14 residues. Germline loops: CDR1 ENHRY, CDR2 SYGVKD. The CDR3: CAISESWRVHEQYF. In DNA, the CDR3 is TGTGCCATCAGTGAGTCTTGGAGGGTTCATGAGCAGTACTTC.

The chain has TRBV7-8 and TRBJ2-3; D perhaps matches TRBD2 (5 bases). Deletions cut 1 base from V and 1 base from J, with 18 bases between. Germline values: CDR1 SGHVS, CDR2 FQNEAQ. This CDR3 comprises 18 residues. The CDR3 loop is CASSLVALLGPGTDTQYF. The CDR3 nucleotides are TGTGCCAGCAGCTTAGTCGCCCTACTAGGTCCTGGCACAGATACGCAGTATTTT.

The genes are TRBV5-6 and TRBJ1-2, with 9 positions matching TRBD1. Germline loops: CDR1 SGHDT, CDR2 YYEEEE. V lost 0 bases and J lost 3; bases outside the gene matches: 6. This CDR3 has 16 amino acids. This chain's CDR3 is CASSLAPGQGYYGYTF. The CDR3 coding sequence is TGTGCCAGCAGCTTGGCCCCGGGACAGGGTTACTATGGCTACACCTTC.

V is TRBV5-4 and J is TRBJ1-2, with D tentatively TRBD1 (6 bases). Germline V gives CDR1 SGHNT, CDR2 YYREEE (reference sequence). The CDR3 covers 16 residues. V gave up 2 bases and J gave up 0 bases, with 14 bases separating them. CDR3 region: CASSLAGHTPNYGYTF. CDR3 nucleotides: TGTGCCAGCAGCTTAGCGGGACATACTCCTAACTATGGCTACACCTTC.

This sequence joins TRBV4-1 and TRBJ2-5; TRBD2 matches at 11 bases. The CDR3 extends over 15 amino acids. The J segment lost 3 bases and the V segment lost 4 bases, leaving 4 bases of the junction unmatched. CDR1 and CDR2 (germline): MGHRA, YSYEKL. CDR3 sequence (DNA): TGCGCCAGCAGCCGTGCGGGACTAGCGGAAGAGACCCAGTACTTC. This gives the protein CASSRAGLAEETQYF.

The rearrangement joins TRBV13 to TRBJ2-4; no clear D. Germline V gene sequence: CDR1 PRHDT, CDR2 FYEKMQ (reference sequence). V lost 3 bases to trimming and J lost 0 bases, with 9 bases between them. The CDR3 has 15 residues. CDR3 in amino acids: CASSFASRAKNIQYF. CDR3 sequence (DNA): TGTGCCAGCAGCTTTGCCAGCCGAGCCAAAAACATTCAGTACTTC.

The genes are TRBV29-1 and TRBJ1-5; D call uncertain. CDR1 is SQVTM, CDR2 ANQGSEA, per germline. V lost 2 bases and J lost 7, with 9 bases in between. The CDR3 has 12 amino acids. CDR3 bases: TGCAGCGTTGAAATCAGCCACCAGCCCCAGCATTTT. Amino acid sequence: CSVEISHQPQHF.

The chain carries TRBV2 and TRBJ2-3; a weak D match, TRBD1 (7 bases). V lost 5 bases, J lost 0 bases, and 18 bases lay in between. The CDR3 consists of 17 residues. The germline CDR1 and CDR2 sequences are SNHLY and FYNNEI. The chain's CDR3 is CASSPEGQPSSTDTQYF. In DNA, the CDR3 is TGTGCCAGCAGTCCGGAGGGACAGCCCTCTAGCACAGATACGCAGTATTTT. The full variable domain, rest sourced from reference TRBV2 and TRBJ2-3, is EPEVTQTPSHQVTQMGQEVILRCVPISNHLYFYWYRQILGQKVEFLVSFYNNEISEKSEIFDDQFSVERPDGSNFTLKIRSTKLEDSAMYFCASSPEGQPSSTDTQYFGPGTRLTVL.

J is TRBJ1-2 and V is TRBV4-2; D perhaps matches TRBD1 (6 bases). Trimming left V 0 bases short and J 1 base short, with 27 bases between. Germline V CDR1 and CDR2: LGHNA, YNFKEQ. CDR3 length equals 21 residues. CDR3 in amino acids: CASSQDSISAGALFFNYGYTF. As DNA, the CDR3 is TGTGCCAGCAGCCAAGATTCAATCTCCGCGGGGGCTCTTTTCTTTAACTATGGCTACACCTTC.

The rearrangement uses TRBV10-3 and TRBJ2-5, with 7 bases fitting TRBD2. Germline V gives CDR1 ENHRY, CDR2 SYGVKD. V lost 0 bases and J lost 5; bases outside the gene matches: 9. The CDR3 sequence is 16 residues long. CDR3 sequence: CAISESTYYGGETQYF. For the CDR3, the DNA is TGTGCCATCAGTGAGTCGACTTATTACGGGGGGGAGACCCAGTACTTC.

CDR3 DNA: TGTGCCAGCAGCCGTGAACAGTTTTATACGCAGTATTTT. This gives the protein CASSREQFYTQYF. The rearrangement uses TRBV5-4 and TRBJ2-3; unclear D gene. The length of the CDR3 is 13 residues. Germline V CDR1 and CDR2: SGHNT, YYREEE (reference sequence). V shed 4 bases and J shed 7 bases, with 13 bases lying between them.

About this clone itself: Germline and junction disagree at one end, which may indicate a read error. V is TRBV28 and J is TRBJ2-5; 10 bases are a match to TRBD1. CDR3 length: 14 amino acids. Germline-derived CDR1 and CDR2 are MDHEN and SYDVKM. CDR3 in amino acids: CASSPRTGGEAQYF. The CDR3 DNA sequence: TGTGCCAGCAGCCCACGGACAGGGGGAGAGGCCCAGTACTTC.

The CDR3 reads CASSQEKGPDYGYTF. CDR3 coding DNA: TGTGCCAGCAGCCAAGAAAAGGGGCCCGACTATGGCTACACCTTC. The chain couples TRBV4-2 to TRBJ1-2; the D gene is possibly TRBD1 (5 bases). This CDR3 is 15 amino acids long. From germline, CDR1 is LGHNA and CDR2 YNFKEQ. Between the trimmed V and J ends, which lost 0 bases and 3 bases, there was a span of 11 bases.

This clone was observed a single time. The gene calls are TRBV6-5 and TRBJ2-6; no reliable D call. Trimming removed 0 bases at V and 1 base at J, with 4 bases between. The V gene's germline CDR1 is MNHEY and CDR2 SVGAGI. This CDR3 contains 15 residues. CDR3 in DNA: TGTGCCAGCAGTTACTCTTATTCTGGGGCCAACGTCCTGACTTTC. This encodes CASSYSYSGANVLTF.

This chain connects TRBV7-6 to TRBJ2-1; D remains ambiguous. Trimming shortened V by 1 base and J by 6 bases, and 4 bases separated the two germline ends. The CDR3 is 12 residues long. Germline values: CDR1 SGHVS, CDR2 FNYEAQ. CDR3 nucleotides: TGTGCCAGCAGCTTAGGCAGCAATGAGCAGTTCTTC. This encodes CASSLGSNEQFF.

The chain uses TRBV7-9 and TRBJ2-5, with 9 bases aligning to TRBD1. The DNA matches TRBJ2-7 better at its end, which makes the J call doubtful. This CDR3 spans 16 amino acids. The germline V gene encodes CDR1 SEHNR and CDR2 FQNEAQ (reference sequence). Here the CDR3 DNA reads TGTGCCAGCAGCATCACCTACAGGGGGCCCTCCTACGAGCAGTACTTC. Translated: CASSITYRGPSYEQYF.

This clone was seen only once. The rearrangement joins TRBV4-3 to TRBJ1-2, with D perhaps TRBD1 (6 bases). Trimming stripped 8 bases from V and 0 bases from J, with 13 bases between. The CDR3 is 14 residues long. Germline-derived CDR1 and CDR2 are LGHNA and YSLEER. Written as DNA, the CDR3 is TGCGCCAGCCGGATGAAGGGGGCTAACTATGGCTACACCTTC. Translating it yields CASRMKGANYGYTF.

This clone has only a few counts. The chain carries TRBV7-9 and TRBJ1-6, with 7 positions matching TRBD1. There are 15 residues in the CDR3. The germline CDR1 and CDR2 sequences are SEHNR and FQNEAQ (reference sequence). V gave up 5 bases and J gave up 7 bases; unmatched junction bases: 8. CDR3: CASSPRTGPNSPLHF. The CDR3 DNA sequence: TGTGCCAGCAGCCCTAGGACAGGCCCCAATTCACCCCTCCACTTT. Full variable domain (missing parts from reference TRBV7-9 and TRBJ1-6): DTGVSQNPRHKITKRGQNVTFRCDPISEHNRLYWYRQTLGQGPEFLTYFQNEAQLEKSRLLSDRFSAERPKGSFSTLEIQRTEQGDSAMYLCASSPRTGPNSPLHFGNGTRLTVT.

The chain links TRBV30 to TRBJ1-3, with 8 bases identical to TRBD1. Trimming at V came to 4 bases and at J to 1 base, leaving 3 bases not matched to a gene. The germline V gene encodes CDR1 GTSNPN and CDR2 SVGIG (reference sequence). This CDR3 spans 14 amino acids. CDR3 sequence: CAWTTGASGNTIYF. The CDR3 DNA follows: TGTGCCTGGACGACAGGGGCATCTGGAAACACCATATATTTT.

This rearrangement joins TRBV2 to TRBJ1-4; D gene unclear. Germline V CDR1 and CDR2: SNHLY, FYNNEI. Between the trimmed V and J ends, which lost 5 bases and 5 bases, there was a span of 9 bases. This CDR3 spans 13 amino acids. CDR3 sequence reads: CASSMAANEKLFF. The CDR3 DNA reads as TGTGCCAGCAGTATGGCAGCAAATGAAAAACTGTTTTTT.

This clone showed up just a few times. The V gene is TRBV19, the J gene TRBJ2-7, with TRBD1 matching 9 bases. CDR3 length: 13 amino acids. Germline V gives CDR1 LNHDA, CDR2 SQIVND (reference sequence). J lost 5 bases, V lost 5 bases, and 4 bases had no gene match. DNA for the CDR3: TGTGCCAGTAGTGCTAGGACAGGGGACGAGCAGTACTTC. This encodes CASSARTGDEQYF.

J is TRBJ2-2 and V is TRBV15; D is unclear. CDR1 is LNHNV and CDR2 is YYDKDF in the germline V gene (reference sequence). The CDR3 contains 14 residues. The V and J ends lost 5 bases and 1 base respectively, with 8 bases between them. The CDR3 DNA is TGTGCCACCAGCGAAGCCCAGAACACCGGGGAGCTGTTTTTT. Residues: CATSEAQNTGELFF.

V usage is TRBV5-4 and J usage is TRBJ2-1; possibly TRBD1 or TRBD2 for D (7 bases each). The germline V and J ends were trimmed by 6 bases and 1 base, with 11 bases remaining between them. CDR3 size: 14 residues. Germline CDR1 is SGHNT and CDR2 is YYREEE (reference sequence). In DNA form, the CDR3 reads TGTGCCAGCACCCAGGGGGGGTCCTACAATGAGCAGTTCTTC. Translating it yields CASTQGGSYNEQFF. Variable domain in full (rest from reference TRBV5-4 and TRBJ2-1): ETGVTQSPTHLIKTRGQQVTLRCSSQSGHNTVSWYQQALGQGPQFIFQYYREEENGRGNFPPRFSGLQFPNYSSELNVNALELDDSALYLCASTQGGSYNEQFFGPGTRLTVL.

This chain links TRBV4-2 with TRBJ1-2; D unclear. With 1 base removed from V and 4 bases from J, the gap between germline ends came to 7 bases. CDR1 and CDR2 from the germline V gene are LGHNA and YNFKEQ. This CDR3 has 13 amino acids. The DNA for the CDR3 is TGTGCCAGCAGCCAAGGCGGCAGCTATGGCTACACCTTC. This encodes CASSQGGSYGYTF.

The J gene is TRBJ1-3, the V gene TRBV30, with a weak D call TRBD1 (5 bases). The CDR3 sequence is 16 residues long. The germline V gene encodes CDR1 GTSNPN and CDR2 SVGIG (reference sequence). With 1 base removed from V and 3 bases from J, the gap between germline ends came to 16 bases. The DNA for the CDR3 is TGTGCCTGGAGTGCCTGGGACGGCGGATATGGAAACACCATATATTTT. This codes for CAWSAWDGGYGNTIYF.

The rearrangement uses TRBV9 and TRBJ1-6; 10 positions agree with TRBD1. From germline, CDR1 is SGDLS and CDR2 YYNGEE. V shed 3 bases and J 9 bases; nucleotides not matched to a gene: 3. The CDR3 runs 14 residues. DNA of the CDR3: TGTGCCAGCAGCGGGGGGGACAGGGGTTCACCCCTCCACTTT. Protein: CASSGGDRGSPLHF.